Sequencing of this T cell receptor beta chain was carried out in a study of T-cell memory formation after mild COVID-19. General observations from the study: Clones that got smaller from day 15 to 85 had even CD4/CD8, while clones growing later tipped toward CD4+.

TCRdb used MiXCR to reprocess the 5' RACE reads, holding one entry per CDR3 protein. The sample includes about 260,000 distinct CDR3 sequences, roughly 17% of them seen just once. Germline V gene lookup returns CDR1 SGHTA and CDR2 FQGTGA. The CDR3 is made up of 12 amino acids. Trimming cost V 3 bases and J 8 bases, with 8 bases left between them. This clonotype has a handful of counts. The target antigen is unknown. This clonotype was obtained from a man younger than 35 who had mild COVID-19 (a few samples of this study predate the infection). Cell type and time point are not known. V and J are TRBV7-3 and TRBJ2-1, with D perhaps matching TRBD2 (7 bases). Input material: PBMCs or a T cell subset sorted from them (not recorded which). The CDR3 DNA follows: TGTGCCAGCAGCTTCGGGGGGCATGAGCAGTTCTTC. As protein: CASSFGGHEQFF.